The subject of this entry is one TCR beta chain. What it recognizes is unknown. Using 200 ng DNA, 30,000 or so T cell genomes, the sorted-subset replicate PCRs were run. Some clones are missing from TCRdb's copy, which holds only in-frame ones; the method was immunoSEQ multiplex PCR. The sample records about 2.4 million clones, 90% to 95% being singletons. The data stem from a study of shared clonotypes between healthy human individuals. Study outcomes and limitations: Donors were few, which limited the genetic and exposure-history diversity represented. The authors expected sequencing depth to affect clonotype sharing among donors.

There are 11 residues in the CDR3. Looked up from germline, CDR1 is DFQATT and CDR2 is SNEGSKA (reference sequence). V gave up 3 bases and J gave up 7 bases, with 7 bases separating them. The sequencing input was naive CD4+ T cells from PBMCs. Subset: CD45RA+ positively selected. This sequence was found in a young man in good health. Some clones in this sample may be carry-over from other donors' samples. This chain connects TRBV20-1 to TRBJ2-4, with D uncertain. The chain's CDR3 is CSASFSNIQYF. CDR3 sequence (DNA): TGCAGTGCTAGCTTTAGCAACATTCAGTACTTC.